Below are 13 T cell receptor beta chains sequenced from a single sample in a study of shared clonotypes between healthy human individuals. Data came from immunoSEQ multiplex PCR; TCRdb stores just in-frame clones and leaves some out. This sample has 1.4 million or so clones; 97% to 99% occur once, and the top ten carry about 0.34%. Input material: naive CD4+ T cells sorted from blood. Documented subset: CD45RA+ positively selected. All receptors derive from a man aged 30 to 39 in good health.

This chain links TRBV9 with TRBJ1-5; 8 nucleotides agree with TRBD1. This CDR3 has 14 amino acids. V lost 6 bases to trimming and J lost 3 bases; unmatched junction nucleotides: 5. Germline CDR1 reads SGDLS; CDR2 reads YYNGEE. CDR3 sequence reads: CASKDRVFNQPQHF. Written as DNA, the CDR3 is TGTGCCAGCAAGGACAGGGTGTTCAATCAGCCCCAGCATTTT.

The V and J genes are TRBV5-4 and TRBJ2-3; TRBD2 matches at 14 bases. CDR1 and CDR2 from the germline V gene are SGHNT and YYREEE (reference sequence). CDR3 size: 15 residues. Losses at the gene ends were 4 bases for V and 9 bases for J; bases not matched to a gene: 7. The CDR3 reads CASSLGLAGAGTQYF. The CDR3 nucleotides are TGTGCCAGCAGCCTGGGACTAGCGGGAGCCGGAACGCAGTATTTT.

This clone was recorded once. The chain links TRBV10-3 to TRBJ1-3; no reliable D call. CDR1 and CDR2 from the germline V gene are ENHRY and SYGVKD. The CDR3 loop spans 14 amino acids. Trimming stripped 6 bases from V and 0 bases from J, with 9 bases between. The CDR3 DNA follows: TGTGCCATCAGAGGCATCTACTCTGGAAACACCATATATTTT. Protein product: CAIRGIYSGNTIYF.

The chain joins TRBV7-6 to TRBJ2-1; D remains ambiguous. The CDR3 extends over 12 amino acids. The V gene lost 2 bases and the J gene lost 6 bases, with 5 bases spanning the gap. The germline V gene encodes CDR1 SGHVS and CDR2 FNYEAQ. CDR3 sequence: CASSLRGNEQFF. CDR3 sequence (DNA): TGTGCCAGCAGCTTACGTGGCAATGAGCAGTTCTTC.

This clone was seen only once. The chain couples TRBV5-1 to TRBJ2-1, with D perhaps matching TRBD2 (5 bases). Trimming removed 8 bases at V and 0 bases at J, with 24 bases between. The CDR3 totals 18 residues. Germline V gene lookup returns CDR1 SGHRS and CDR2 YFSETQ. The CDR3 bases are TGCGCCAGATTTTTCGATGATAAAACTAGATTCTCCTACAATGAGCAGTTCTTC. Translating gives CARFFDDKTRFSYNEQFF.

The chain has TRBV5-1 and TRBJ2-7, with D possibly matching TRBD2 (5 bases). The CDR3 is 15 residues long. Per the germline V gene, CDR1 is SGHRS and CDR2 is YFSETQ. The V end lost 5 bases, the J end lost 0 bases, and 15 bases lay between the germline ends. The DNA for the CDR3 is TGCGCCAGCAGATTTGGGGAGATAAGCTCCTACGAGCAGTACTTC. This translates into CASRFGEISSYEQYF.

V is TRBV28 and J is TRBJ2-3; tentative D call: TRBD2 (5 bases). Germline-derived CDR1 and CDR2 are MDHEN and SYDVKM. This CDR3 region has 13 residues. Trimming took 6 bases from V and 11 from J, leaving 18 bases between them. The CDR3 spells CASSLDFPPGQYF. CDR3 in DNA: TGTGCCAGCAGCCTGGACTTCCCTCCGGGGCAGTATTTT.

Concerning this clone itself: Other DNA sequences from this sample encode an identical CDR3 as well. The J gene is TRBJ2-7, the V gene TRBV2; no firm D call. In germline, CDR1 is SNHLY, CDR2 FYNNEI. This CDR3 has 10 amino acids. The V gene lost 8 bases and the J gene lost 3 bases, with 5 bases spanning the gap. The CDR3 DNA follows: TGTGCCAGCCGATTCTACGAGCAGTACTTC. Protein: CASRFYEQYF.

This clone appeared once. The chain carries TRBV29-1 and TRBJ2-7, with 10 nucleotides matching TRBD2. The CDR3 runs 17 residues. Trimming cost V 7 bases and J 1 base; bases outside gene matches: 16. Per germline, CDR1 SQVTM and CDR2 ANQGSEA. The CDR3 nucleotides are TGCAGCGCCATTGCCATACAGGTAGCGGGAGGTTCCTACGAGCAGTACTTC. This gives the protein CSAIAIQVAGGSYEQYF.

The V and J genes are TRBV29-1 and TRBJ2-1, with D possibly being TRBD2 (6 bases). Looked up from germline, CDR1 is SQVTM and CDR2 is ANQGSEA. The CDR3 has 12 amino acids. V dropped 4 bases and J dropped 8 bases, with 12 bases sitting between them. CDR3 sequence: CSVGGVKDEQFF. CDR3 bases: TGCAGCGTTGGGGGGGTGAAGGATGAGCAGTTCTTC.

V is TRBV2 and J is TRBJ1-5; 9 bases map to TRBD1. Per germline, CDR1 SNHLY and CDR2 FYNNEI. After removal of 10 bases from V and 1 base from J, the junction contained 17 bases not matched to a gene. The CDR3 is made up of 18 amino acids. CDR3 loop: CANPKEDPGQGSNQPQHF. The CDR3 DNA is TGTGCCAACCCCAAGGAGGACCCTGGACAGGGGAGCAATCAGCCCCAGCATTTT.

The chain links TRBV5-6 to TRBJ1-2; TRBD1 is a possible D gene (5 bases). Looked up from germline, CDR1 is SGHDT and CDR2 is YYEEEE. CDR3 length equals 18 residues. V lost 3 bases, J lost 7 bases, and 28 bases lay in between. This CDR3 is CASSSGAPGTQGRSGYTF. CDR3 DNA sequence: TGTGCCAGCAGCTCCGGAGCTCCCGGGACCCAAGGGCGGAGTGGCTACACCTTC.

The rearrangement uses TRBV15 and TRBJ1-2, with 8 nucleotides matching TRBD1. CDR3 length: 14 amino acids. V was pared by 5 bases and J by 8 bases, with 10 bases of the junction left unmatched. The V gene's germline CDR1 is LNHNV and CDR2 YYDKDF (reference sequence). The CDR3, as DNA: TGTGCCACCAGCGCCCGACAGGGGTCGGACGGCTACACCTTC. Protein sequence: CATSARQGSDGYTF.